This T cell receptor (beta chain) was recovered during a study of Ad26.COV2.S vaccination and SARS-CoV-2 variants. Study at large: Donor was assigned to the Ad26.COV2.S arm of trial COV1001. Study-wide findings and caveats: Vaccine recipients showed a spike-specific TCR breadth that was higher than in placebo recipients. Vaccinees reportedly had broad spike-specific CD8+ and CD4+ T cell responses.

Using immunoSEQ multiplex PCR, the repertoire was profiled, and TCRdb retains in-frame clones only, with some absent. The sample contains about 390,000 clones, more than 85% of which appear only once. In the case of this clone: Its antigen is still unknown.

Looked up from germline, CDR1 is MNHEY and CDR2 is SMNVEV (reference sequence). The CDR3 covers 16 residues. Trimming removed 2 bases at V and 0 bases at J, with 13 bases between. The treatment: roughly 19 received Ad26.COV2.S at low or high dose, single or two shots; a few received placebo; per-sample allocation not given. Following the first vaccine or placebo injection, samples were taken on day 63. The chain couples TRBV27 to TRBJ1-1; D possibly corresponds to TRBD1 (5 bases). The sequence derives from a person aged 18-65 years who received the Ad26.COV2.S COVID-19 vaccine or a placebo. Source: peripheral blood, taken in a trial of Ad26.COV2.S vaccine versus placebo. CDR3 sequence: CASSLTGDVVNTEAFF. As DNA, the CDR3 is TGTGCCAGCAGTTTAACGGGGGACGTGGTGAACACTGAAGCTTTCTTT.